Listed below are T cell receptor beta chains from one sample, sequenced in a study of T cells after posttransplantation cyclophosphamide. Method: immunoSEQ multiplex PCR; TCRdb's copy keeps in-frame clones and lacks some. In the table there are about 1,500 clones, 77% of which are singletons. The source material was CD4+ T cells sorted from PBMCs, sampled after allogeneic stem cell transplant with posttransplant cyclophosphamide. All receptors come from a male patient in his fifties or sixties who received an allogeneic stem cell transplant from an unrelated donor, was CMV-positive, and had acute GVHD only. The graft donor may account for some of the T cells. Both conserved end residues are part of each CDR3. The D gene is left open where the match is weak. Clone size is shown for a subset of rows, as once, few, many or a class of expanded clone.

cdr3_aa: CASSYGQGTYEQYF
cdr3_nt: TGTGCCAGCAGCTACGGACAGGGCACCTACGAGCAGTACTTC
d_call: TRBD1
clone_size: NA
cdr3_length: 14
j_call: TRBJ2-7
v_call: TRBV7-2

cdr3_aa: CASSRGQGPLEQYF
cdr3_nt: TGTGCCAGCAGCCGAGGGCAGGGGCCCTTGGAGCAGTACTTC
d_call: NA
clone_size: NA
cdr3_length: 14
j_call: TRBJ2-7
v_call: TRBV7-2

cdr3_aa: CASSPRSGGNQPQHF
cdr3_nt: TGTGCCAGCAGTCCCCGGAGCGGCGGCAATCAGCCCCAGCATTTT
d_call: NA
clone_size: few
cdr3_length: 15
j_call: TRBJ1-5
v_call: TRBV6-5

cdr3_aa: CASSQEVFGGNTEAFF
cdr3_nt: TGTGCCAGCAGCCAAGAGGTCTTCGGGGGGAACACTGAAGCTTTCTTT
d_call: NA
clone_size: NA
cdr3_length: 16
j_call: TRBJ1-1
v_call: TRBV4-2

cdr3_aa: CASSFLDSSNEKLFF
cdr3_nt: TGTGCCAGCAGCTTCCTTGACTCCTCTAATGAAAAACTGTTTTTT
d_call: NA
clone_size: NA
cdr3_length: 15
j_call: TRBJ1-4
v_call: TRBV7-8

cdr3_aa: CAISIQVDYGYTF
cdr3_nt: TGTGCCATCAGTATCCAGGTCGACTATGGCTACACCTTC
d_call: NA
clone_size: NA
cdr3_length: 13
j_call: TRBJ1-2
v_call: TRBV10-3

cdr3_aa: CASSDPRVGRTYEQYF
cdr3_nt: TGTGCCAGCAGTGACCCCAGAGTGGGGCGGACCTACGAGCAGTACTTC
d_call: NA
clone_size: NA
cdr3_length: 16
j_call: TRBJ2-7
v_call: TRBV2

cdr3_aa: CASSFLAGGADTQYF
cdr3_nt: TGCGCCAGCAGCTTTTTAGCGGGGGGAGCCGATACGCAGTATTTT
d_call: TRBD2
clone_size: NA
cdr3_length: 15
j_call: TRBJ2-3
v_call: TRBV5-1

cdr3_aa: CASSLTDRAGSPLHF
cdr3_nt: TGTGCCAGCAGCTTAACCGACAGGGCAGGTTCACCCCTCCACTTT
d_call: TRBD1
clone_size: NA
cdr3_length: 15
j_call: TRBJ1-6
v_call: TRBV7-3

cdr3_aa: CASWLAGGVNEQFF
cdr3_nt: TGTGCCAGTTGGCTAGCGGGAGGGGTCAATGAGCAGTTCTTC
d_call: TRBD2
clone_size: NA
cdr3_length: 14
j_call: TRBJ2-1
v_call: TRBV7-2

cdr3_aa: CASSEHNLGDVDTGELFF
cdr3_nt: TGTGCCAGCAGTGAACATAACTTAGGAGACGTCGACACCGGGGAGCTGTTTTTT
d_call: NA
clone_size: NA
cdr3_length: 18
j_call: TRBJ2-2
v_call: TRBV13

cdr3_aa: CASSLVLAGETQYF
cdr3_nt: TGTGCCAGCAGCTTAGTACTAGCGGGAGAGACCCAGTACTTC
d_call: TRBD2
clone_size: NA
cdr3_length: 14
j_call: TRBJ2-5
v_call: TRBV11-2

cdr3_aa: CASSPGTENSPLHF
cdr3_nt: TGCGCCAGCAGCCCCGGGACAGAAAATTCACCCCTCCACTTT
d_call: TRBD1
clone_size: NA
cdr3_length: 14
j_call: TRBJ1-6
v_call: TRBV5-1

cdr3_aa: CATTGANVLTF
cdr3_nt: TGTGCCACCACTGGGGCCAACGTCCTGACTTTC
d_call: NA
clone_size: NA
cdr3_length: 11
j_call: TRBJ2-6
v_call: TRBV11-2

cdr3_aa: CASSNGLADYNEQFF
cdr3_nt: TGTGCCAGCAGTAACGGACTAGCAGATTACAATGAGCAGTTCTTC
d_call: TRBD2
clone_size: NA
cdr3_length: 15
j_call: TRBJ2-1
v_call: TRBV7-8

cdr3_aa: CASSLRTQGWNDPNLGGTDTQYF
cdr3_nt: TGTGCCAGTAGTCTCCGAACCCAGGGGTGGAACGACCCGAACCTTGGGGGCACAGATACGCAGTATTTT
d_call: NA
clone_size: once
cdr3_length: 23
j_call: TRBJ2-3
v_call: TRBV19

cdr3_aa: CASSSWGLAGGPGELFF
cdr3_nt: TGTGCCAGCAGTTCTTGGGGACTAGCGGGAGGACCCGGGGAGCTGTTTTTT
d_call: TRBD2
clone_size: once
cdr3_length: 17
j_call: TRBJ2-2
v_call: TRBV28